Following are 20 T cell receptor beta chains from one sample sequenced in a study of breast tumors, draining lymph nodes, adjacent tissues. TCRdb itself ran the multiplex PCR reads through MiXCR, one entry per CDR3 protein. This sample has approximately 90,000 distinct CDR3 sequences, with over 25% found just once. The lymph nodes were axillary draining lymph nodes from breast cancer patients. Material for sequencing was axillary lymph node tissue. Receptors were obtained from a female donor with breast cancer. Some clones in this sample may be carry-over from other donors' samples.

On this clonotype: Its ends do not fully match the called genes, so a read error is possible. The rearrangement joins TRBV2 to TRBJ1-6; TRBD1 might be the D (5 bases). This CDR3 region has 12 residues. Germline-derived CDR1 and CDR2 are SNHLY and FYNNEI. The CDR3 sequence is CASAPGNSLLHF. The CDR3 nucleotides are TGCGCTAGCGCTCCAGGGAATTCACTCCTCCACTTT.

In its sample, this clonotype was seen many times. This chain uses TRBV15 with TRBJ2-7; 7 positions agree with TRBD2. The CDR3 runs to 15 residues. After removal of 0 bases from V and 0 bases from J, the junction contained 2 bases not matched to a gene. The germline gives CDR1 LNHNV, CDR2 YYDKDF (reference sequence). The chain's CDR3 is CATSRESGTSYEQYF. CDR3 nucleotides: TGTGCCACCAGCAGAGAGAGCGGGACCTCCTACGAGCAGTACTTC.

About this clonotype: A much bigger clone sits one base away, suggesting this may be a read error. This sequence joins TRBV6-1 and TRBJ2-7, with D uncertain. CDR3 length: 12 residues. Trimming left V 5 bases short and J 0 bases short, with 5 bases between. Germline CDR1 and CDR2: MNHNS and SASEGT. The CDR3 sequence is CASSQPSYEQYF. CDR3 coding DNA: TGTGCCAGCAGTCAGCCCTCCTACGAGCAGTACTTC.

To note about this clonotype: The CDR3 ends on some other residue instead of the conserved phenylalanine or tryptophan, so this is likely a read error. The V call is TRBV7-3, the J call TRBJ2-7; TRBD2 matches 12 bases. This CDR3 region has 19 residues. From germline, CDR1 is SGHTA and CDR2 FQGTGA. J was trimmed by 2 bases and V by 2 bases; bases with no gene match: 13. CDR3 residues: CASSLDFLLAGGSPYEQYL. As DNA, the CDR3 is TGTGCCAGCAGCTTAGACTTCTTACTAGCGGGAGGATCACCCTACGAGCAGTACCTC.

This clonotype was detected ten times or more. This sequence joins TRBV10-2 and TRBJ1-5; TRBD1 might be the D (5 bases). Germline CDR1 WSHSY, CDR2 SAAADI. This CDR3 is 14 amino acids long. Trimming pared 4 bases from V and 3 bases from J, leaving 10 bases between. The CDR3 sequence: CASSVGQNNQPQHF. The CDR3 coding sequence is TGCGCCAGCAGTGTGGGGCAGAACAATCAGCCCCAGCATTTT.

This clonotype was recorded many times. The gene calls are TRBV7-2 and TRBJ1-4; D gene uncertain. This CDR3 contains 13 residues. V dropped 5 bases and J dropped 4 bases, with 8 bases sitting between them. Per germline, CDR1 SGHTA and CDR2 FQGNSA. CDR3 sequence reads: CASSVGINEKLFF. The CDR3 nucleotides are TGTGCCAGCAGCGTCGGGATTAATGAAAAACTGTTTTTT.

This clonotype was seen ten or more times. A junction end diverges from the germline sequence, so it may reflect a read error. The chain carries TRBV11-3 and TRBJ2-3; 12 positions match TRBD2. The CDR3 runs to 12 residues. CDR1 and CDR2 from the germline V gene are SGHNT and YENEEA. The CDR3 here is CASNTAGTSGHF. The CDR3 coding sequence is TGTGCCAGCAACACCGCCGGGACTAGCGGGCATTTT.

In regard to this clonotype: Since the CDR3 does not end with the conserved phenylalanine or tryptophan, this likely comes from a read error. The chain joins TRBV20-1 to TRBJ1-1; D possibly corresponds to TRBD1 (5 bases). Trimming pared 7 bases from V and 7 bases from J, leaving 22 bases between. The CDR3 has 14 residues. Germline CDR1 is DFQATT and CDR2 is SNEGSKA (reference sequence). The CDR3: CSVPARASKREAFL. The CDR3 nucleotides are TGCAGTGTCCCCGCCAGGGCATCAAAGCGTGAAGCTTTCCTT.

This clonotype was found once. The V gene is TRBV6-2 or TRBV6-3, the J gene TRBJ2-2; the D call may be TRBD1 or TRBD2 (5 bases each). The germline V gene encodes CDR1 MNHEY and CDR2 SVGEGT. The CDR3 is made up of 13 amino acids. Here the CDR3 reads CCSSYGAGGELFF. The DNA for the CDR3 is TGTTGCAGCAGTTACGGGGCTGGCGGGGAGCTGTTTTTT.

This clonotype showed up many times. The chain carries TRBV6-2 or TRBV6-3 and TRBJ2-7; 11 bases map to TRBD2. CDR1 is MNHEY, CDR2 SVGEGT, per germline. J was trimmed by 3 bases and V by 6 bases; bases with no gene match: 10. CDR3 length: 16 amino acids. The CDR3 DNA sequence: TGTGCCAGCAGACCACTCCTAGCGGGAGGTGTCTACGAGCAGTACTTC. This gives the protein CASRPLLAGGVYEQYF.

This clonotype has at least ten counts. The chain links TRBV10-3 to TRBJ1-2, with TRBD1 matching 9 bases. Germline V gene sequence: CDR1 ENHRY, CDR2 SYGVKD. Losses at the gene ends were 10 bases for V and 4 bases for J; bases not matched to a gene: 4. The CDR3 runs to 12 residues. The CDR3 loop reads CATSTGGYGYTF. DNA of the CDR3: TGTGCCACCTCGACAGGGGGCTATGGCTACACCTTC.

This clonotype occurred many times. This rearrangement joins TRBV27 to TRBJ1-5; D is possibly TRBD1 (6 bases). This CDR3 contains 14 residues. Trimming removed 6 bases from V and 4 bases from J, with 13 bases in between. Germline loops: CDR1 MNHEY, CDR2 SMNVEV (reference sequence). CDR3 in DNA: TGTGCCAGCAGCCTGGGACACCGAAATCAGCCCCAGCATTTT. Its translation is CASSLGHRNQPQHF.

The chain uses TRBV20-1 and TRBJ2-3; D is perhaps TRBD1 (6 bases). The DNA end lines up better with TRBJ1-5; the J call may be wrong. The CDR3 runs to 16 residues. From germline, CDR1 is DFQATT and CDR2 SNEGSKA (reference sequence). DNA for the CDR3: TGCAGTGCTAGACGGGGGACTAGGGGGAGATTGGATACGCAGCATTTT. Protein product: CSARRGTRGRLDTQHF.

The chain couples TRBV4-3 to TRBJ2-1; 14 bases line up with TRBD2. With V trimmed by 5 bases and J by 5 bases, 8 bases remained unmatched. Germline CDR1 reads LGHNA; CDR2 reads YSLEER. The CDR3 is 17 residues long. CDR3 amino acids: CASSKGTSGSIHNEQFF. For the CDR3, the DNA is TGCGCCAGCAGCAAAGGGACTAGCGGGAGTATCCACAATGAGCAGTTCTTC.

This clonotype was detected only once. The V and J genes are TRBV6-2 or TRBV6-3 and TRBJ2-6; D is unresolved. With 6 bases removed from V and 0 bases from J, the gap between germline ends came to 12 bases. CDR3 size: 16 residues. Per germline, CDR1 MNHEY and CDR2 SVGEGT. The CDR3 DNA is TGTGCCAGCAGACCCGGGCTGTGCTCTGGGGCCAACGTCCTGACTTTC. This sequence encodes CASRPGLCSGANVLTF.

The rearrangement joins TRBV19 to TRBJ1-2, with 12 nucleotides matching TRBD1. Unmatched junction bases numbered 3, after V lost 4 bases and J lost 6 bases. The V gene's germline CDR1 is LNHDA and CDR2 SQIVND (reference sequence). This CDR3 is 14 amino acids long. CDR3 nucleotides: TGTGCCAGTAGTACCGGGACAGGGGGCGATGGCTACACCTTC. Translation gives CASSTGTGGDGYTF.

This clonotype was recorded at least ten times. This chain joins TRBV25-1 and TRBJ2-5; 11 bases match TRBD2. V gave up 3 bases and J gave up 5 bases; unmatched junction bases: 11. This CDR3 is 17 amino acids long. The V gene's germline CDR1 is MGHDK and CDR2 SYGVNS. In nucleotides, the CDR3 is TGTGCCAGCAGTGATGGGACAGGGCTAGCGGGAGGCGAGACCCAGTACTTC. Protein sequence: CASSDGTGLAGGETQYF.

This clonotype was seen many times. V gene TRBV7-2 combines with J gene TRBJ2-7; TRBD2 might be the D (7 bases). The CDR3 length is 15 residues. Germline CDR1 reads SGHTA; CDR2 reads FQGNSA. V was clipped by 1 base and J by 3 bases, with 13 bases between them. The CDR3 DNA follows: TGTGCCAGCAGCTTAGAACAGGGCGGGGGCTACGAGCAGTACTTC. Translated: CASSLEQGGGYEQYF.

This clonotype was seen repeatedly, ten times or more. A clone one base away is much larger, so this may be a read error. The rearrangement links TRBV20-1 to TRBJ2-7; 12 bases match TRBD2. Per germline, CDR1 DFQATT and CDR2 SNEGSKA (reference sequence). Germline trimming cut 1 base from V and 6 bases from J; bases unmatched to any gene: 4. The CDR3 covers 14 residues. This chain's CDR3 is CSARGTSGNSEQYF. The CDR3 DNA sequence: TGCAGTGCTAGAGGGACTAGCGGGAACTCCGAGCAGTACTTC.

This clonotype was seen repeatedly, ten times or more. The J gene is TRBJ2-7, the V gene TRBV5-1, with TRBD2 matching 9 bases. From germline, CDR1 is SGHRS and CDR2 YFSETQ. The CDR3 totals 15 residues. With 0 bases clipped from V and 2 bases from J, the junction kept 3 bases outside the gene matches. The CDR3 protein is CASSLGLAEAYEQYF. The DNA for the CDR3 is TGCGCCAGCAGCTTGGGACTAGCGGAGGCCTACGAGCAGTACTTC.